Listed below are T cell receptor beta chains from one sample, sequenced in a study of response to subunit inactivated influenza vaccine. TCRdb fed the RT-PCR reads into MiXCR, producing one record per CDR3 protein. The sample has roughly 650,000 distinct CDR3 sequences; about 15% are singletons. The specimen comprised PBMCs from blood, sampled 14 to 15 days before vaccination. These receptor sequences come from a man aged 45-60 years who received an inactivated influenza vaccine. The CDR3 runs from the conserved cysteine through the conserved F or W. A D gene is named only where the DNA matches it firmly. A clone size is listed for some rows: how often the clone was seen (once, few, many), or a class if it is expanded.

J gene,V gene,clone size,D gene,CDR3 DNA,CDR3 protein
TRBJ2-2,TRBV9,.,TRBD2,TGTGCCAGCAGCTTCCCTAGCGGGAGGGCGAACACCGGGGAGCTGTTTTTT,CASSFPSGRANTGELFF
TRBJ2-7,TRBV5-8,.,.,TGTGCCAGCAGCTTGGTCGTGACCGACGGGACGGCCTACGAGCAGTACTTC,CASSLVVTDGTAYEQYF
TRBJ1-2,TRBV2,.,.,TGTGCCAGCAGTGCCACCAGGGACGGACTCTATGGCTACACCTTC,CASSATRDGLYGYTF
TRBJ2-1,TRBV6-5,many,.,TGTGCCAGCAGTTCGGAGAGGCGGGTGCACAATGAGCAGTTCTTC,CASSSERRVHNEQFF
TRBJ2-5,TRBV5-5,few,TRBD2,TGTGCCAGCAGCTTCGGGACTAGCGGGGGGGAGACCCAGTACTTC,CASSFGTSGGETQYF
TRBJ2-7,TRBV5-5,many,.,TGTGCCAGCCTCTTGGGAGAGGGAACCTACGAGCAGTACTTC,CASLLGEGTYEQYF
TRBJ2-3,TRBV7-2,once,.,TGTGCCAGCAGCCCCACGGTGCGGGTGAGCACAGATACGCAGTATTTT,CASSPTVRVSTDTQYF
TRBJ2-1,TRBV6-2/TRBV6-3,few,.,TGTGCCACCTTACCGGTACCGGGGAGCAATGAGCAGTTCTTC,CATLPVPGSNEQFF
TRBJ1-2,TRBV12-3/TRBV12-4,.,.,TGTGCCAGCAGTACCGGGACGGCATACTATGGCTACACCTTC,CASSTGTAYYGYTF
TRBJ2-5,TRBV21-1,.,.,TGTGCCAGCACCTTCTCCCCCGGCGGGAAACAAGAGACCCAGTACTTC,CASTFSPGGKQETQYF
TRBJ2-1,TRBV6-2/TRBV6-3,many,TRBD2,TGTGCCAGCGTCCTAGCGGGAGGGCTTAATGAGCAGTTCTTC,CASVLAGGLNEQFF
TRBJ2-7,TRBV11-2,few,.,TGTGCCAGCAGCTTAGTCGCGCCCGCATTCTCCTCCGAGCAGTACTTC,CASSLVAPAFSSEQYF
TRBJ1-5,TRBV7-2,.,.,TGTGCCAGCAGCTCCTCCTTCTCCGGGCAGCCCCAGCATTTT,CASSSSFSGQPQHF
TRBJ2-1,TRBV7-8,.,TRBD2,TGTGCCAGCAGGCCCCCCGGGACTAGAGTCCATGAGCAGTTCTTC,CASRPPGTRVHEQFF
TRBJ1-1,TRBV5-1,.,TRBD1,TGCGCCAGCAGCACGCGGACAGGGGGAGACACTGAAGCTTTCTTT,CASSTRTGGDTEAFF
TRBJ2-7,TRBV6-1,.,.,TGTGCCAGTAGAAGTGTGAGGAGCTCCTACGAGCAGTACTTC,CASRSVRSSYEQYF
TRBJ2-1,TRBV7-8,few,.,TGTGCCAGCGAAGGCACTAGCCCCAATGAGCAGTTCTTC,CASEGTSPNEQFF
TRBJ2-1,TRBV20-1,many,TRBD2,TGCAGTGCTAGAGAGGGACTAGCAGAATACAATGAGCAGTTCTTC,CSAREGLAEYNEQFF
TRBJ1-5,TRBV2,.,.,TGTGCCAGCAGTGAAGAGGAAGCGTATAGCAATCAGCCCCAGCATTTT,CASSEEEAYSNQPQHF
TRBJ2-1,TRBV5-1,.,.,TGCGCCAGCAGGACGGACGGGAACTCCTACAATGAGCAGTTCTTC,CASRTDGNSYNEQFF
TRBJ2-1,TRBV20-1,few,.,TGCAGTGCAACGACTAGGGTCTACAATGAGCAGTTCTTC,CSATTRVYNEQFF
TRBJ2-1,TRBV2,.,.,TGTGCCAGCAGAGACGGGCCCTCCTACAATGAGCAGTTCTTC,CASRDGPSYNEQFF
TRBJ2-5,TRBV20-1,.,TRBD2,TGCAGTGCTAGAGCGAGGACTAGGTCGGTAGGAGAGACCCAGTACTTC,CSARARTRSVGETQYF
TRBJ2-7,TRBV29-1,many,.,TGCAGCGTTGTTAGGGGCAGCTCCTACGAGCAGTACTTC,CSVVRGSSYEQYF
TRBJ2-7,TRBV27,.,.,TGTGCCAGCAGCCCAAGACCACCGGGACAAGGCTACGAGCAGTACTTC,CASSPRPPGQGYEQYF
TRBJ2-1,TRBV27,.,.,TGTGCCAGCACTGCGGATTGGAATGAGCAGTTCTTC,CASTADWNEQFF
TRBJ1-3,TRBV12-3/TRBV12-4,.,.,TGTGCCAGCAGTTTAGGGGGGCTCGGAAACACCATATATTTT,CASSLGGLGNTIYF
TRBJ1-2,TRBV29-1,many,.,TGCAGCGTTGAGGGACTGACCAACGCTTACTATGGCTACACCTTC,CSVEGLTNAYYGYTF
TRBJ2-7,TRBV12-3/TRBV12-4,many,TRBD2,TGTGCCAGCAGCCCAACTAGCGTTTACGACGAGCAGTACTTC,CASSPTSVYDEQYF
TRBJ1-1,TRBV7-2,.,.,TGTGCCAGCAGCTCTCAGGGACAAAAGAACACTGAAGCTTTCTTT,CASSSQGQKNTEAFF
TRBJ1-2,TRBV27,.,TRBD1,TGTGCCGGCGGACAGGGCCATATCTACGGCTACACCTTC,CAGGQGHIYGYTF
TRBJ2-7,TRBV7-2,many,.,TGTGCCAGCAGCTTACAACCGGGGGCCCTCTCCTACGAGCAGTACTTC,CASSLQPGALSYEQYF
TRBJ2-1,TRBV7-9,.,.,TGTGCCAGCAGCTTAGGTGTGCATGCCAAAGGGGACAATGAGCAGTTCTTC,CASSLGVHAKGDNEQFF
TRBJ1-2,TRBV4-3,few,.,TGCGCCAGCAGCCTCACCGCCTCTGAAGGTGGCTACACCTTC,CASSLTASEGGYTF
TRBJ2-7,TRBV4-3,.,TRBD2,TGCGCCAGCAGCCCCGGAGACGGGGGGGGCCTATACGAGCAGTACTTC,CASSPGDGGGLYEQYF
TRBJ2-7,TRBV28,.,TRBD1,TGTGCCAGCACTAAGGGGGACAGGGGGCTCAACTACGAGCAGTACTTC,CASTKGDRGLNYEQYF
TRBJ2-7,TRBV11-1,.,TRBD1,TGTGCCAGCAGCCCAGGGACAGACCAAATCTACGAGCAGTACTTC,CASSPGTDQIYEQYF
TRBJ2-7,TRBV11-2,few,.,TGTGCCAGCAGCACCCTACCGGGACTCTCCTACGAGCAGTACTTC,CASSTLPGLSYEQYF
TRBJ2-2,TRBV28,.,.,TGTGCCAGCAGTCGACAGTTCGCGAACACCGGGGAGCTGTTTTTT,CASSRQFANTGELFF
TRBJ2-7,TRBV11-2,.,TRBD1,TGTGCCAGCAGCTTAACTTGGGGACAGGGCTACGAGCAGTACTTC,CASSLTWGQGYEQYF
TRBJ1-1,TRBV3-1,.,.,TGTGCCAGCAGCCAAGATTACGACAGCATGAACACTGAAGCTTTCTTT,CASSQDYDSMNTEAFF
TRBJ2-7,TRBV28,.,TRBD2,TGTGCCAGCAGTTCGCCGGGACTAGAGGGGTACGAGCAGTACTTC,CASSSPGLEGYEQYF
TRBJ2-7,TRBV7-9,.,.,TGTGCCAGCAGCCAATTAGCAGTAAGGGCCAACGACGAGCAGTACTTC,CASSQLAVRANDEQYF
TRBJ1-2,TRBV28,few,TRBD1,TGTGCCAGCAGTGCCTCCGGGACAGGTTATGGCTACACCTTC,CASSASGTGYGYTF
TRBJ2-7,TRBV4-2,few,TRBD1,TGTGCCAGCAGCCAAAGGGACAGGGGCTACGAGCAGTACTTC,CASSQRDRGYEQYF
TRBJ2-1,TRBV6-1,.,TRBD2,TGTGCCAGCAGAAAAGGAGGGACTAGTACCAATGAGCAGTTCTTC,CASRKGGTSTNEQFF
TRBJ2-2,TRBV12-3/TRBV12-4,many,.,TGTGCCAGCAGGGTAAACACCGGGGAGCTGTTTTTT,CASRVNTGELFF
TRBJ1-2,TRBV20-1,many,.,TGCAGTGCTAGCGAGTTGAACTATGGCTACACCTTC,CSASELNYGYTF
TRBJ2-2,TRBV12-3/TRBV12-4,.,.,TGTGCCAGCAGTTTAGTCGGGGGCTTTCGACAGGTGAACACCGGGGAGCTGTTTTTT,CASSLVGGFRQVNTGELFF
TRBJ1-5,TRBV2,.,.,TGTGCCAGCAGGGGGGGGCAGGGGCATAATCAGCCCCAGCATTTT,CASRGGQGHNQPQHF
TRBJ2-5,TRBV5-1,.,.,TGCGCCAGCAGCTCCGCGGGGTGGGGAAAGGGGGAGACCCAGTACTTC,CASSSAGWGKGETQYF